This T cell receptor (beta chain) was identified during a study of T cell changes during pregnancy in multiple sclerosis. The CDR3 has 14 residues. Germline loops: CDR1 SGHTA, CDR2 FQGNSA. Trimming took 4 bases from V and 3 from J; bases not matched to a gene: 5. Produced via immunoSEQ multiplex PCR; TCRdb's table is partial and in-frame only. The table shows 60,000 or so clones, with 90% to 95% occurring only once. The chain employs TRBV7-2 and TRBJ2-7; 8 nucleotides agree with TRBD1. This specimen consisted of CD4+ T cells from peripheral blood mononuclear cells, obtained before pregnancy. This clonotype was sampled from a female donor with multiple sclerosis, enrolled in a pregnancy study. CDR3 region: CASSSRTGIYEQYF. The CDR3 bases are TGTGCCAGCAGCTCCAGGACAGGGATCTACGAGCAGTACTTC.